Included here is one T cell receptor (beta chain) sequence, with context. TCRdb's table, derived via immunoSEQ multiplex PCR, lists solely in-frame clones and lacks some. This sample has about 130,000 clones, with 85% to 95% found just once. After removal of 4 bases from V and 4 bases from J, the junction contained 6 bases not matched to a gene. Germline CDR1 is SGHRS and CDR2 is YFSETQ. This CDR3 comprises 14 residues. The sample belongs to a study of control samples from healthy donors and cancer patients. The source is a man younger than 45 in good health. The sequenced sample was blood. The chain carries TRBV5-1 and TRBJ1-2, with TRBD1 matching over 8 bases. The DNA of the CDR3 is TGCGCCAGCAGCCCGGACAGGGTGGGCTATGGCTACACCTTC. Residues: CASSPDRVGYGYTF.